A selection of T cell receptor beta chains follows, all from one sample in a study of cytomegalovirus exposure and HLA in healthy donors. Only in-frame clones appear in the TCRdb table, and some are missing; sequencing was by immunoSEQ multiplex PCR. The sample lists 95,000 to 150,000 clones, more than 55% occurring once. The sequencing input was PBMCs. The receptors originated from a man between 18 and 29 years old in good health and CMV-seronegative. The CDR3 runs from the conserved cysteine through the conserved F or W. D genes are given only for firm matches. The size entry is marked missing in some rows and otherwise reads once, few, many or a size class.

few	TRBV13	TRBJ2-1	TRBD2	TGTGCCAGCAGCACCGGACTAGCGGGGGGGGAAAGAATCAATGAGCAGTTCTTC	CASSTGLAGGERINEQFF
NA	TRBV6-5	TRBJ1-1	NA	TGTGCCAGCGCTACTCTAAACACTGAAGCTTTCTTT	CASATLNTEAFF
NA	TRBV7-7	TRBJ2-7	NA	TGTGCCAGCAGCTTAGATGGGGCCCCGATTGGTTTCGAGCAGTACTTC	CASSLDGAPIGFEQYF
NA	TRBV10-3	TRBJ2-2	TRBD2	TGTGCCATCAGTGAGTCGCGGGGGAGAGGCCCCGGGGAGCTGTTTTTT	CAISESRGRGPGELFF
few	TRBV5-1	TRBJ2-6	NA	TGCGCCAGCAGCTTTTCGGGATTTCGCTCTGGGGCCAACGTCCTGACTTTC	CASSFSGFRSGANVLTF
few	TRBV2	TRBJ1-5	TRBD1	TGTGCCAGCAGGGGAGGGACAGGCTATAGCAATCAGCCCCAGCATTTT	CASRGGTGYSNQPQHF
NA	TRBV28	TRBJ2-2	NA	TGTGCCAGCAGTGTAACCGGGGCGAGGGGGACCGGGGAGCTGTTTTTT	CASSVTGARGTGELFF
NA	TRBV5-1	TRBJ2-3	TRBD2	TGCGCCAGCAGCCCAGGACTAGCGGGCACAGATACGCAGTATTTT	CASSPGLAGTDTQYF
NA	TRBV28	TRBJ1-2	NA	TGTGCCAGCAGACTCGACCGAGGCAACTATGGCTACACCTTC	CASRLDRGNYGYTF
NA	TRBV4-1	TRBJ2-1	TRBD2	TGCGCCAGCAGCCAAGATCCCGGGACTAGCGGCATTGACTACAATGAGCAGTTCTTC	CASSQDPGTSGIDYNEQFF
NA	TRBV18	TRBJ2-7	TRBD2	TGTGCCAGCTCACTCTCAGGGAGGGACTACGAGCAGTACTTC	CASSLSGRDYEQYF
NA	TRBV7-9	TRBJ2-1	NA	TGTTCCAGCAGTTTCCTCGCGGCCTCGGTGGTCGATGAGCAGTTCTTC	CSSSFLAASVVDEQFF
NA	TRBV27	TRBJ1-2	NA	TGTGCCAGCAGTTCAGCGGGATCTAACTATGGCTACACCTTC	CASSSAGSNYGYTF
NA	TRBV6-5	TRBJ2-5	NA	TGTGCCAGCAGTTACAGTGGGGCCAGGGTTGGGACCCAGTACTTC	CASSYSGARVGTQYF
few	TRBV5-6	TRBJ1-4	NA	TGTGCCAGCAGCCCGGGACACTCTAATGAAAAACTGTTTTTT	CASSPGHSNEKLFF
NA	TRBV9	TRBJ2-2	NA	TGTGCCAGCAGCGTAGAGGCTAGCGTAAACACCGGGGAGCTGTTTTTT	CASSVEASVNTGELFF
NA	TRBV5-4	TRBJ2-7	TRBD1	TGTGCCAGCAGCCTTGGGGGACAGGGTGGCTCCTACGAGCAGTACTTC	CASSLGGQGGSYEQYF
few	TRBV30	TRBJ2-2	NA	TGTGCCTGGAACGAGGCCGGGGCCGGGGAGCTGTTTTTT	CAWNEAGAGELFF
NA	TRBV19	TRBJ1-1	TRBD1	TGTGCCAGTAGTATGGGACAGCACACTGAAGCTTTCTTT	CASSMGQHTEAFF
NA	TRBV4-1	TRBJ2-7	NA	TGCGCCAGCAGCAACAGACCGGGACAAGGGCCGGGGGAGCAGTACTTC	CASSNRPGQGPGEQYF
few	TRBV2	TRBJ1-2	NA	TGTGCCAGCAGGGTACAGGTTAACTATGGCTACACCTTC	CASRVQVNYGYTF
few	TRBV4-2	TRBJ1-3	TRBD1	TGTGCCAGCCGCCAAGCCCGGGGACAGCGAACTGGAAACACCATATATTTT	CASRQARGQRTGNTIYF
few	TRBV30	TRBJ1-1	TRBD1	TGTGCCTGGGAGAGGGACAGGGTGGGGGCTTTCTTT	CAWERDRVGAFF
NA	TRBV7-9	TRBJ2-7	NA	TGTTCCAGCAGTTGGAGGGGGCCCTCCTACGAGCAGTACTTC	CSSSWRGPSYEQYF
NA	TRBV7-9	TRBJ1-4	NA	TGTGCCAGCAGCCCGGGCGGGGCTAATGAAAAACTGTTTTTT	CASSPGGANEKLFF
NA	TRBV5-4	TRBJ2-5	NA	TGTGCCAGCAGCTTGATCCCGGGAGAGACCCAGTACTTC	CASSLIPGETQYF
NA	TRBV19	TRBJ1-1	NA	TGTGCCAGTAGTATAGTCGGAGCGAACACTGAAGCTTTCTTT	CASSIVGANTEAFF